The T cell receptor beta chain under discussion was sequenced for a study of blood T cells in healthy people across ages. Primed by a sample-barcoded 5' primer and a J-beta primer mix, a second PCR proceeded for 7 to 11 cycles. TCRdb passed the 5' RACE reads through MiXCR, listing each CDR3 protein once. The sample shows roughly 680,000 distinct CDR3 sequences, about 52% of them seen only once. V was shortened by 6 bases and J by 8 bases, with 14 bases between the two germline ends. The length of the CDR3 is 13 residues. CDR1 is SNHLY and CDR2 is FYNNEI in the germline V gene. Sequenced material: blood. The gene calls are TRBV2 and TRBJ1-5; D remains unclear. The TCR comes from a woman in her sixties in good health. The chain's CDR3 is CASSRDSGEPQHF. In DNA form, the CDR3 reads TGTGCCAGCAGCCGGGATTCCGGGGAGCCCCAGCATTTT.